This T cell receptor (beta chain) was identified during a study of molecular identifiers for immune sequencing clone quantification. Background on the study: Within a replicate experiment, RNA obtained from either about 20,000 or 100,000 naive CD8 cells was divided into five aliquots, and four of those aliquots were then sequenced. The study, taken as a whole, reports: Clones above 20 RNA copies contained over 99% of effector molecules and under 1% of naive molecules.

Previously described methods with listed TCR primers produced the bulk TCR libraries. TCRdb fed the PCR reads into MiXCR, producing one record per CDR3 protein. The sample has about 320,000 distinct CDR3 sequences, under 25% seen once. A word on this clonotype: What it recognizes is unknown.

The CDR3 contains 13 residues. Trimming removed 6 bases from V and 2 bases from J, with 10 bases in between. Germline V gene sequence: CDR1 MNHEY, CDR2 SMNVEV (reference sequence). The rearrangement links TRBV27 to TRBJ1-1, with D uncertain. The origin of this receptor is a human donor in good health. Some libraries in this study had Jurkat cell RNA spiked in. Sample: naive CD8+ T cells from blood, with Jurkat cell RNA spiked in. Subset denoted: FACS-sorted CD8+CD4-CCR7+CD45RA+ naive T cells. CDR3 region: CASRLQPNTEAFF. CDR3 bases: TGTGCCAGCAGGCTACAACCTAACACTGAAGCTTTCTTT.